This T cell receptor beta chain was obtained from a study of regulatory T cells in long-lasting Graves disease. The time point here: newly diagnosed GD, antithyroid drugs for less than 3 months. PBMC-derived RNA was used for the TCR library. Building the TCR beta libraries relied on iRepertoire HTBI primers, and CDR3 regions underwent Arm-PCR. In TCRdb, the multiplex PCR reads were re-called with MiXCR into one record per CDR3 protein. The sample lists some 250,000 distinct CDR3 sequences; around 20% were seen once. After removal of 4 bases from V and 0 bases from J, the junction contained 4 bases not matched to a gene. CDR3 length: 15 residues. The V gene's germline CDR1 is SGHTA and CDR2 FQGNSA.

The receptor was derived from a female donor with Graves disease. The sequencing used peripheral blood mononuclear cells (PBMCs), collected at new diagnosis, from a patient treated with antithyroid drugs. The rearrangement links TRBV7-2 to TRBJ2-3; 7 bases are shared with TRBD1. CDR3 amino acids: CASSSRDSSTDTQYF. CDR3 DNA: TGTGCCAGCAGCTCCCGGGACAGCAGCACAGATACGCAGTATTTT.